Listed below are T cell receptor beta chains from one sample, sequenced in a study of blood T cell repertoires in COVID-19. The repertoire was sequenced with immunoSEQ multiplex PCR; TCRdb's copy has only in-frame clones and lacks some. This sample carries fewer than 250,000 clones, less than 90% of them seen once, and the ten largest clones take 1.1%. The sample taken for sequencing was peripheral blood. The source of these receptors is a man aged 25-45 years with acute or convalescent COVID-19. Each CDR3 is given with its conserved first and last residue. The order of the fields is J gene, V gene, D gene, clone size, CDR3 length, CDR3 protein, CDR3 DNA. A D gene is named only where the DNA matches it firmly. Clone sizes are given selectively: once, few, many, or a class where the clone is expanded.

j_call: TRBJ1-5; v_call: TRBV18; d_call: .; clone_size: .; cdr3_length: 16; cdr3_aa: CASSPQGLVGNQPQHF; cdr3_nt: TGTGCCAGCTCACCACAGGGGCTCGTGGGCAATCAGCCCCAGCATTTT
j_call: TRBJ2-3; v_call: TRBV5-1; d_call: TRBD2; clone_size: .; cdr3_length: 16; cdr3_aa: CASRLTSGAVTDTQYF; cdr3_nt: TGCGCCAGCAGGTTGACTAGCGGGGCGGTCACAGATACGCAGTATTTT
j_call: TRBJ1-6; v_call: TRBV4-1; d_call: .; clone_size: once; cdr3_length: 18; cdr3_aa: CASSKTGEGGSPNSPLHF; cdr3_nt: TGCGCCAGCAGCAAAACTGGGGAGGGGGGTTCCCCTAATTCACCCCTCCACTTT
j_call: TRBJ1-5; v_call: TRBV9; d_call: .; clone_size: .; cdr3_length: 15; cdr3_aa: CASSVGSGLHQPQHF; cdr3_nt: TGTGCCAGCAGCGTAGGCAGCGGACTTCATCAGCCCCAGCATTTT
j_call: TRBJ2-7; v_call: TRBV21-1; d_call: .; clone_size: .; cdr3_length: 18; cdr3_aa: CASSKKEGTGASSYEQYF; cdr3_nt: TGTGCCAGCAGCAAAAAGGAGGGGACAGGGGCGAGCTCCTACGAGCAGTACTTC
j_call: TRBJ2-5; v_call: TRBV18; d_call: .; clone_size: .; cdr3_length: 15; cdr3_aa: CASSPLDSGQETQYF; cdr3_nt: TGTGCCAGCTCGCCTTTGGACAGTGGACAAGAGACCCAGTACTTC
j_call: TRBJ2-5; v_call: TRBV18; d_call: .; clone_size: .; cdr3_length: 12; cdr3_aa: CASSARLGTQYF; cdr3_nt: TGTGCCAGCTCAGCCCGTCTAGGGACCCAGTACTTC
j_call: TRBJ1-4; v_call: TRBV4-2; d_call: .; clone_size: .; cdr3_length: 16; cdr3_aa: CASSQDEGARQEKLFF; cdr3_nt: TGTGCCAGCAGCCAAGATGAGGGTGCAAGGCAGGAAAAACTGTTTTTT
j_call: TRBJ1-2; v_call: TRBV15; d_call: .; clone_size: .; cdr3_length: 14; cdr3_aa: CATSRDVSNYGYTF; cdr3_nt: TGTGCCACCAGCAGAGATGTCAGTAACTATGGCTACACCTTC
j_call: TRBJ2-5; v_call: TRBV4-1; d_call: .; clone_size: .; cdr3_length: 15; cdr3_aa: CASSQAPGVGETQYF; cdr3_nt: TGCGCCAGCAGCCAAGCCCCGGGGGTAGGAGAGACCCAGTACTTC
j_call: TRBJ2-7; v_call: TRBV5-6; d_call: .; clone_size: .; cdr3_length: 15; cdr3_aa: CASSLGSQGYYEQYF; cdr3_nt: TGTGCCAGCAGCTTGGGGAGCCAGGGGTACTACGAGCAGTACTTC
j_call: TRBJ2-1; v_call: TRBV6-5; d_call: .; clone_size: .; cdr3_length: 12; cdr3_aa: CASFRSYNEQFF; cdr3_nt: TGTGCCAGCTTCCGGTCCTACAATGAGCAGTTCTTC
j_call: TRBJ1-2; v_call: TRBV27; d_call: TRBD1; clone_size: .; cdr3_length: 14; cdr3_aa: CASSLGTGASGYTF; cdr3_nt: TGTGCCAGCAGTCTAGGGACAGGGGCATCTGGCTACACCTTC
j_call: TRBJ2-7; v_call: TRBV11-2; d_call: .; clone_size: .; cdr3_length: 15; cdr3_aa: CASSLDLRGSYEQYF; cdr3_nt: TGTGCCAGCAGCTTAGATCTACGGGGCTCCTACGAGCAGTACTTC
j_call: TRBJ2-5; v_call: TRBV6-6; d_call: .; clone_size: .; cdr3_length: 14; cdr3_aa: CASTPPGAKETQYF; cdr3_nt: TGTGCCAGCACCCCACCGGGAGCAAAAGAGACCCAGTACTTC
j_call: TRBJ1-2; v_call: TRBV5-1; d_call: TRBD1; clone_size: .; cdr3_length: 16; cdr3_aa: CASVPGPRQGTYGYTF; cdr3_nt: TGCGCCAGTGTCCCAGGTCCGAGACAGGGGACCTATGGCTACACCTTC
j_call: TRBJ1-2; v_call: TRBV27; d_call: .; clone_size: .; cdr3_length: 15; cdr3_aa: CASSLSHSQNYGYTF; cdr3_nt: TGTGCCAGCAGTTTATCTCATTCGCAGAACTATGGCTACACCTTC
j_call: TRBJ2-3; v_call: TRBV7-7; d_call: .; clone_size: .; cdr3_length: 14; cdr3_aa: CASSPQTLAGTQYF; cdr3_nt: TGTGCTAGCAGCCCCCAGACCCTCGCGGGTACGCAGTATTTT
j_call: TRBJ1-2; v_call: TRBV27; d_call: .; clone_size: once; cdr3_length: 12; cdr3_aa: CASSLNGLGYTF; cdr3_nt: TGTGCCAGCAGCCTCAACGGACTCGGCTACACCTTC
j_call: TRBJ1-6; v_call: TRBV27; d_call: .; clone_size: once; cdr3_length: 14; cdr3_aa: CASSLARDNSPLHF; cdr3_nt: TGTGCCAGCAGTTTAGCTCGGGATAATTCACCCCTCCACTTT
j_call: TRBJ1-2; v_call: TRBV27; d_call: TRBD1; clone_size: .; cdr3_length: 14; cdr3_aa: CASSLGTAPYGYTF; cdr3_nt: TGTGCCAGCAGTTTAGGGACAGCCCCCTATGGCTACACCTTC
j_call: TRBJ1-1; v_call: TRBV19; d_call: .; clone_size: few; cdr3_length: 16; cdr3_aa: CASSIRAGDKYTEAFF; cdr3_nt: TGTGCCAGTAGTATAAGGGCAGGGGATAAGTACACTGAAGCTTTCTTT
j_call: TRBJ1-2; v_call: TRBV7-9; d_call: TRBD1; clone_size: .; cdr3_length: 14; cdr3_aa: CASSGTGGQYGYTF; cdr3_nt: TGTGCCAGCAGCGGGACAGGGGGCCAATATGGCTACACCTTC
j_call: TRBJ1-6; v_call: TRBV25-1; d_call: .; clone_size: .; cdr3_length: 14; cdr3_aa: CASSVGGASSPLHF; cdr3_nt: TGTGCCAGCAGTGTAGGGGGGGCATCTTCACCCCTCCACTTT
j_call: TRBJ1-3; v_call: TRBV12-3/TRBV12-4; d_call: .; clone_size: .; cdr3_length: 13; cdr3_aa: CASSTGTGNTIYF; cdr3_nt: TGTGCCAGCAGTACAGGGACGGGAAACACCATATATTTT
j_call: TRBJ2-2; v_call: TRBV19; d_call: .; clone_size: .; cdr3_length: 14; cdr3_aa: CASSRRGGTGELFF; cdr3_nt: TGTGCCAGTAGTCGGCGGGGTGGAACCGGGGAGCTGTTTTTT
j_call: TRBJ2-7; v_call: TRBV28; d_call: TRBD2; clone_size: once; cdr3_length: 17; cdr3_aa: CASSLYPSAGGRGEQYF; cdr3_nt: TGTGCCAGCAGTTTATATCCTTCAGCGGGAGGGCGAGGCGAGCAGTACTTC
j_call: TRBJ1-5; v_call: TRBV19; d_call: TRBD1; clone_size: .; cdr3_length: 13; cdr3_aa: CASSRTGEEPQHF; cdr3_nt: TGTGCCAGTAGCCGGACAGGTGAGGAGCCCCAGCATTTT
j_call: TRBJ2-6; v_call: TRBV2; d_call: .; clone_size: once; cdr3_length: 16; cdr3_aa: CASSRQLISGANVLTF; cdr3_nt: TGTGCCAGCAGTCGACAGTTGATCTCTGGGGCCAACGTCCTGACTTTC
j_call: TRBJ2-3; v_call: TRBV7-3; d_call: .; clone_size: .; cdr3_length: 14; cdr3_aa: CASSPSSVLDTQYF; cdr3_nt: TGTGCCAGCAGCCCTAGCTCCGTACTAGATACGCAGTATTTT
j_call: TRBJ1-1; v_call: TRBV29-1; d_call: TRBD1; clone_size: .; cdr3_length: 12; cdr3_aa: CSVEEGTVSAFF; cdr3_nt: TGCAGCGTTGAAGAGGGGACAGTATCCGCTTTCTTT
j_call: TRBJ1-1; v_call: TRBV19; d_call: .; clone_size: .; cdr3_length: 13; cdr3_aa: CASSWGGDTEAFF; cdr3_nt: TGTGCCAGTAGTTGGGGGGGAGACACTGAAGCTTTCTTT
j_call: TRBJ2-2; v_call: TRBV19; d_call: .; clone_size: .; cdr3_length: 15; cdr3_aa: CASSMRAVGAGELFF; cdr3_nt: TGTGCCAGTAGTATGAGGGCCGTGGGCGCCGGGGAGCTGTTTTTT
j_call: TRBJ2-3; v_call: TRBV11-2; d_call: TRBD2; clone_size: .; cdr3_length: 12; cdr3_aa: CASSLSAGGRYF; cdr3_nt: TGTGCCAGCAGCTTATCAGCGGGGGGCCGGTATTTT
j_call: TRBJ1-6; v_call: TRBV6-2/TRBV6-3; d_call: .; clone_size: .; cdr3_length: 15; cdr3_aa: CASSYRSSYNSPLHF; cdr3_nt: TGTGCCAGCAGTTACAGGAGCTCCTATAATTCACCCCTCCACTTT
j_call: TRBJ2-3; v_call: TRBV18; d_call: .; clone_size: .; cdr3_length: 15; cdr3_aa: CASSPLARGTDTQYF; cdr3_nt: TGTGCCAGCTCACCCTTAGCGCGGGGCACAGATACGCAGTATTTT
j_call: TRBJ1-2; v_call: TRBV10-3; d_call: TRBD1; clone_size: .; cdr3_length: 12; cdr3_aa: CATGPGGIGYTF; cdr3_nt: TGTGCCACAGGACCAGGGGGTATTGGCTACACCTTC
j_call: TRBJ2-1; v_call: TRBV7-3; d_call: TRBD1; clone_size: .; cdr3_length: 15; cdr3_aa: CASSLKQGADNEQFF; cdr3_nt: TGTGCCAGCAGCCTGAAACAGGGGGCTGATAATGAGCAGTTCTTC
j_call: TRBJ2-1; v_call: TRBV29-1; d_call: TRBD2; clone_size: .; cdr3_length: 15; cdr3_aa: CSVEDSLAGVDEQFF; cdr3_nt: TGCAGCGTTGAAGATAGCCTAGCGGGAGTCGATGAGCAGTTCTTC
j_call: TRBJ1-3; v_call: TRBV18; d_call: .; clone_size: few; cdr3_length: 14; cdr3_aa: CASSPQVGANTIYF; cdr3_nt: TGTGCCAGCTCACCGCAGGTGGGGGCGAACACCATATATTTT
j_call: TRBJ1-1; v_call: TRBV28; d_call: TRBD1; clone_size: .; cdr3_length: 12; cdr3_aa: CASWGQVVGAFF; cdr3_nt: TGTGCCAGCTGGGGACAGGTGGTGGGAGCTTTCTTT
j_call: TRBJ2-3; v_call: TRBV6-5; d_call: TRBD2; clone_size: .; cdr3_length: 13; cdr3_aa: CASTRLAGDTQYF; cdr3_nt: TGTGCCAGCACGCGACTAGCTGGAGATACGCAGTATTTT
j_call: TRBJ2-5; v_call: TRBV5-8; d_call: .; clone_size: once; cdr3_length: 15; cdr3_aa: CASSLARRGGETQYF; cdr3_nt: TGTGCCAGCAGCTTGGCCCGACGGGGTGGAGAGACCCAGTACTTC
j_call: TRBJ1-1; v_call: TRBV10-2; d_call: .; clone_size: .; cdr3_length: 13; cdr3_aa: CASRGTRNTEAFF; cdr3_nt: TGCGCCAGCAGAGGGACAAGGAACACTGAAGCTTTCTTT
j_call: TRBJ1-1; v_call: TRBV6-5; d_call: .; clone_size: .; cdr3_length: 14; cdr3_aa: CASRDGMGPTEAFF; cdr3_nt: TGTGCCAGCAGGGACGGTATGGGGCCCACTGAAGCTTTCTTT
j_call: TRBJ1-3; v_call: TRBV5-8; d_call: .; clone_size: .; cdr3_length: 15; cdr3_aa: CASSLAGEAGNTIYF; cdr3_nt: TGTGCCAGCAGCTTGGCGGGTGAGGCTGGAAACACCATATATTTT